The text below deals with one T cell receptor beta chain. The sample is drawn from a study of blood T cell repertoires in COVID-19. About the study: Acute-phase and convalescent COVID-19 samples originated in the United States, Italy and Spain.

Authors' methods: From reference gene primer amplification, estimates of nucleated cell counts were derived. Repertoires were generated with immunoSEQ multiplex PCR, while TCRdb's copy carries only in-frame clones and drops some. Clone size and V and J calls were adopted from that table, with D and trimming inferred from the DNA. This table has about 260,000 clones, roughly 82% appearing once. In assigning cohorts, the study relied on participant-reported clinical history. Two negative PCRs, clearance, or symptom resolution had been documented for recovered Cohort 3 donors. Germline V gene sequence: CDR1 KGHSH, CDR2 LQKENI. This CDR3 spans 14 amino acids. The V and J ends lost 2 bases and 5 bases respectively, with 12 bases between them.

The sequence came from a woman aged 45 to 65 who had recovered from COVID-19. Material: PBMCs or T cells enriched from blood (not recorded which). The rearrangement links TRBV18 to TRBJ2-5; D uncertain. In DNA form, the CDR3 reads TGTGCCAGCTCACCAGGTCTAGGTGTGGAGACCCAGTACTTC. It specifies CASSPGLGVETQYF.